A selection of T cell receptor beta chains follows, all from one sample in a study of identical twins. Each CDR3 protein is one row after TCRdb ran MiXCR on the 5' RACE reads. Here the sample spans roughly 350,000 distinct CDR3 sequences, about 9% being singletons. Material for sequencing was naive T cells sorted from blood. The source is a woman aged 50 to 60 in good health. CDR3s include the opening cysteine and the closing phenylalanine or tryptophan. The D gene is left open where the match is weak. Clone size is not always given. Where it is, it says once, few, many or a class for expanded clones.

d_gene: NA
abundance: few
v_gene: TRBV29-1
j_gene: TRBJ1-1
CDR3aa: CSVGLEVVGTEAFF
CDR3nt: TGCAGCGTTGGATTGGAGGTTGTGGGGACTGAAGCTTTCTTT

d_gene: TRBD1
abundance: NA
v_gene: TRBV29-1
j_gene: TRBJ2-7
CDR3aa: CSARTGGTYEQYF
CDR3nt: TGCAGCGCCAGGACAGGGGGCACCTACGAGCAGTACTTC

d_gene: NA
abundance: few
v_gene: TRBV6-4
j_gene: TRBJ2-6
CDR3aa: CASSDKNSGANVLTF
CDR3nt: TGTGCCAGCAGTGACAAAAACTCTGGGGCCAACGTCCTGACTTTC

d_gene: TRBD1
abundance: NA
v_gene: TRBV3-1
j_gene: TRBJ2-1
CDR3aa: CASSQDWAPGQVPNEQFF
CDR3nt: TGTGCCAGCAGCCAAGATTGGGCACCGGGACAGGTCCCCAATGAGCAGTTCTTC

d_gene: TRBD1
abundance: NA
v_gene: TRBV5-1
j_gene: TRBJ1-3
CDR3aa: CASSYDRGRGNTIYF
CDR3nt: TGCGCCAGCAGCTACGACAGGGGGCGAGGAAACACCATATATTTT

d_gene: TRBD1
abundance: NA
v_gene: TRBV20-1
j_gene: TRBJ1-2
CDR3aa: CSAPGQTDYGYTF
CDR3nt: TGCAGTGCCCCGGGACAGACAGACTATGGCTACACCTTC

d_gene: NA
abundance: NA
v_gene: TRBV20-1
j_gene: TRBJ1-6
CDR3aa: CSARESGNSPLHF
CDR3nt: TGCAGTGCTAGAGAGTCAGGAAATTCACCCCTCCACTTT

d_gene: TRBD2
abundance: few
v_gene: TRBV14
j_gene: TRBJ2-1
CDR3aa: CASSQGGAGKHNEQFF
CDR3nt: TGTGCCAGCAGCCAAGGAGGAGCGGGAAAGCACAATGAGCAGTTCTTC

d_gene: NA
abundance: few
v_gene: TRBV11-2
j_gene: TRBJ2-2
CDR3aa: CASSSKRVLGELFF
CDR3nt: TGTGCCAGCAGCTCCAAAAGGGTACTCGGGGAGCTGTTTTTT

d_gene: NA
abundance: NA
v_gene: TRBV20-1
j_gene: TRBJ2-3
CDR3aa: CSARTSLLTDTQYF
CDR3nt: TGCAGTGCTAGGACAAGCTTGCTCACAGATACGCAGTATTTT

d_gene: TRBD2
abundance: many
v_gene: TRBV28
j_gene: TRBJ2-3
CDR3aa: CASSLQTSGTDTQYF
CDR3nt: TGTGCCAGCAGTTTACAAACTAGCGGGACAGATACGCAGTATTTT

d_gene: NA
abundance: many
v_gene: TRBV20-1
j_gene: TRBJ2-3
CDR3aa: CSARRTADPPDTQYF
CDR3nt: TGCAGTGCTAGAAGGACAGCCGATCCCCCAGATACGCAGTATTTT

d_gene: NA
abundance: NA
v_gene: TRBV11-2
j_gene: TRBJ2-2
CDR3aa: CASRKVGTGELFF
CDR3nt: TGTGCCAGCCGAAAGGTCGGCACCGGGGAGCTGTTTTTT

d_gene: NA
abundance: many
v_gene: TRBV27
j_gene: TRBJ2-5
CDR3aa: CASSSTGPQETQYF
CDR3nt: TGTGCCAGCAGTTCCACAGGTCCGCAAGAGACCCAGTACTTC

d_gene: TRBD2
abundance: many
v_gene: TRBV12-3/TRBV12-4
j_gene: TRBJ2-1
CDR3aa: CASSLREESYNEQFF
CDR3nt: TGTGCCAGCAGTTTGCGGGAGGAATCCTACAATGAGCAGTTCTTC

d_gene: NA
abundance: few
v_gene: TRBV20-1
j_gene: TRBJ2-1
CDR3aa: CSARDPSGSKSYNEQFF
CDR3nt: TGCAGTGCTAGAGATCCCAGCGGTAGTAAGTCTTACAATGAGCAGTTCTTC

d_gene: NA
abundance: NA
v_gene: TRBV5-1
j_gene: TRBJ1-1
CDR3aa: CASSLTRGANTEAFF
CDR3nt: TGCGCCAGCAGCTTGACCCGGGGGGCGAACACTGAAGCTTTCTTT

d_gene: NA
abundance: many
v_gene: TRBV15
j_gene: TRBJ2-5
CDR3aa: CATSYGTEGLRETQYF
CDR3nt: TGTGCCACCAGCTACGGGACGGAGGGGTTGCGCGAGACCCAGTACTTC

d_gene: TRBD2
abundance: NA
v_gene: TRBV20-1
j_gene: TRBJ2-5
CDR3aa: CSASGAGEDQETQYF
CDR3nt: TGCAGTGCTAGCGGGGCGGGAGAGGACCAAGAGACCCAGTACTTC